The 10 T cell receptor beta chains given below trace back to one sample, sequenced in a study of CD8 T cells in ankylosing spondylitis. MiXCR, run by TCRdb on the 5' RACE reads, gives a single entry per CDR3 protein. The data show hundreds of thousands of distinct CDR3 sequences, around 20% seen once. Sequences were obtained from blood, either unsorted or a sorted T cell fraction (not recorded which). The receptors were sampled from a female donor with ankylosing spondylitis or in good health (not recorded which).

This clonotype was observed many times. The V gene is TRBV20-1, the J gene TRBJ2-7; D possibly uses TRBD1 or TRBD2 (6 bases each). The V gene's germline CDR1 is DFQATT and CDR2 SNEGSKA (reference sequence). The CDR3 contains 15 residues. Trimming cost V 2 bases and J 1 base, with 15 bases left between them. CDR3 nucleotides: TGCAGTGCTAGAAATACAGGGAGGAGTTCCTACGAGCAGTACTTC. Its protein is CSARNTGRSSYEQYF.

This clonotype was picked up many times. The V gene is TRBV29-1, the J gene TRBJ2-1; a possible D gene is TRBD2 (6 bases). This CDR3 comprises 15 residues. V lost 4 bases, J lost 6 bases, and 19 bases lay in between. The germline V gene encodes CDR1 SQVTM and CDR2 ANQGSEA. The CDR3 spells CSVGQGTGVGNEQFF. The CDR3 DNA is TGCAGCGTTGGTCAGGGAACGGGAGTTGGCAATGAGCAGTTCTTC.

The rearrangement uses TRBV13 and TRBJ2-3; 11 nucleotides agree with TRBD2. Trimming removed 3 bases from V and 0 bases from J; junction bases left unmatched: 5. Germline V gene lookup returns CDR1 PRHDT and CDR2 FYEKMQ (reference sequence). This CDR3 has 17 amino acids. CDR3 region: CASSFGSSGGSTDTQYF. CDR3 in DNA: TGTGCCAGCAGCTTTGGTTCTAGCGGGGGGAGCACAGATACGCAGTATTTT.

This clonotype was picked up many times. J is TRBJ2-1 and V is TRBV12-3 or TRBV12-4; 13 bases agree with TRBD2. The CDR3 contains 17 residues. The V gene end was trimmed by 5 bases and the J gene end by 8 bases; junction bases not matched to a gene: 12. In DNA form, the CDR3 reads TGTGCCAGCAGTATCCGACTAGCGGGAGGTCCCCCCGATGAGCAGTTCTTC. Translating it yields CASSIRLAGGPPDEQFF.

CDR3 amino acids: CSAREGGRKHEQYF. The CDR3 coding sequence is TGCAGTGCTAGAGAGGGCGGGAGAAAGCACGAGCAGTACTTC. V is TRBV20-1 and J is TRBJ2-7; 7 bases are shared with TRBD2. The germline V gene has CDR1 DFQATT and CDR2 SNEGSKA (reference sequence). The CDR3 length is 14 residues. Trimming removed 0 bases from V and 5 bases from J; junction bases left unmatched: 7.

This clonotype was counted only a few times. The chain combines TRBV12-3 or TRBV12-4 with TRBJ2-2; the match to TRBD1 covers 10 bases. The CDR3 covers 14 residues. V shed 4 bases, J shed 4 bases, and the junction held 0 bases outside the gene matches. This chain's CDR3 is CASSWTGGTGELFF. DNA for the CDR3: TGTGCCAGCAGTTGGACAGGGGGCACCGGGGAGCTGTTTTTT.

This clonotype came up a few times. This sequence joins TRBV10-2 and TRBJ2-1; TRBD2 matches 8 bases. With V trimmed by 1 base and J by 3 bases, 8 bases remained unmatched. Germline V lookup: CDR1 WSHSY, CDR2 SAAADI. The CDR3 is 17 residues long. CDR3 protein: CASSELSFSGNYNEQFF. The CDR3 DNA follows: TGCGCCAGCAGTGAGTTGTCCTTTAGCGGGAACTACAATGAGCAGTTCTTC.

This clonotype was seen a few times. The rearrangement uses TRBV19 and TRBJ2-7; perhaps TRBD1 as D (6 bases). CDR3 length: 15 amino acids. Germline V CDR1 and CDR2: LNHDA, SQIVND (reference sequence). V shed 2 bases and J shed 3 bases, with 14 bases lying between them. The CDR3 coding sequence is TGTGCCAGTAGTATACAACCAGGGGCGATCTACGAGCAGTACTTC. Its protein product is CASSIQPGAIYEQYF.

This clonotype has only a few counts. V is TRBV20-1 and J is TRBJ2-1; 8 bases align to TRBD2. The CDR3 runs 13 residues. Germline values: CDR1 DFQATT, CDR2 SNEGSKA (reference sequence). This chain's CDR3 is CSPRASGYNEQFF. The CDR3 nucleotides read TGCAGCCCTAGGGCTAGCGGGTACAATGAGCAGTTCTTC.

The table lists this clonotype with a few counts. The rearrangement joins TRBV12-3 or TRBV12-4 to TRBJ2-1; TRBD2 agrees at 9 bases. V shed 6 bases, J shed 9 bases, and the junction held 9 bases outside the gene matches. The CDR3 consists of 14 residues. The CDR3 loop is CASSTAGGWGEQFF. Here the CDR3 DNA reads TGTGCCAGCAGCACAGCGGGAGGCTGGGGTGAGCAGTTCTTC.